This T cell receptor (beta chain) was sequenced during a study of blood T cell repertoires in COVID-19. Study-level information: Donors in the United States, Italy and Spain gave samples during acute or convalescent COVID-19. T cells, B-cell-depleted T cells, or PBMCs provided the cDNA or gDNA that served as material.

V lost 5 bases, J lost 6 bases, and 19 bases lay in between. Germline-derived CDR1 and CDR2 are SEHNR and FQNEAQ (reference sequence). The CDR3 consists of 15 residues. In the original workflow: Estimation of nucleated cell counts was performed using reference gene primer amplification. Some clones are missing from TCRdb's copy, which holds only in-frame ones; the method was immunoSEQ multiplex PCR. That table is the source of V, J and clone size, and D and trimming were worked out from the DNA. The sample records around 140,000 clones, about four fifths being singletons. The TCR sequence derives from a woman aged 60-75 years with active or convalescent COVID-19. V usage is TRBV7-9 and J usage is TRBJ1-1; D possibly corresponds to TRBD1 (6 bases). The sequenced sample was peripheral blood. This chain's CDR3 is CASSPPGQKVSEAFF. The CDR3 DNA reads as TGTGCCAGCAGCCCACCCGGACAGAAAGTTTCTGAAGCTTTCTTT.